Below are 12 T cell receptor beta chains sequenced from a single sample in a study of neurological immune-mediated disorders. TCRdb re-analysed the 5' RACE reads in MiXCR, keeping a single row per CDR3 protein. The sample gives fewer than 75,000 distinct CDR3 sequences, less than 5.5% of which show up once; 6.5% to 7.5% is in the top ten. Sequenced input: PBMCs. These receptors all stem from a young man with multiple sclerosis.

In this sample, this clonotype turned up many times. This chain uses TRBV5-1 with TRBJ2-1; 7 bases align to TRBD1. The germline V gene has CDR1 SGHRS and CDR2 YFSETQ. The V gene end was trimmed by 2 bases and the J gene end by 5 bases; junction bases not matched to a gene: 4. The CDR3 runs 14 residues. The CDR3 sequence is CASSFQGVDNEQFF. For the CDR3, the DNA is TGCGCCAGCAGCTTTCAGGGGGTGGACAATGAGCAGTTCTTC. The full variable domain, with the rest looked up from reference TRBV5-1 and TRBJ2-1, is KAGVTQTPRYLIKTRGQQVTLSCSPISGHRSVSWYQQTPGQGLQFLFEYFSETQRNKGNFPGRFSGRQFSNSRSEMNVSTLELGDSALYLCASSFQGVDNEQFFGPGTRLTVL.

This clonotype was seen only a few times. This chain links TRBV19 with TRBJ2-3, with TRBD2 matching over 11 bases. V shed 5 bases, J shed 5 bases, and the junction held 6 bases outside the gene matches. The V gene's germline CDR1 is LNHDA and CDR2 SQIVND (reference sequence). The CDR3 has 15 amino acids. In DNA form, the CDR3 reads TGTGCCAGTAGTGTAGCGGGGGGGCGTATAGATACGCAGTATTTT. It specifies CASSVAGGRIDTQYF.

The table lists this clonotype with many counts. V is TRBV27 and J is TRBJ1-2; D is possibly TRBD1 (6 bases). From germline, CDR1 is MNHEY and CDR2 SMNVEV (reference sequence). V was shortened by 6 bases and J by 5 bases, with 22 bases between the two germline ends. The CDR3 contains 16 residues. The chain's CDR3 is CASSPRRGALLYGYTF. CDR3 in DNA: TGTGCCAGCAGCCCTCGGCGGGGGGCCCTTCTTTATGGCTACACCTTC.

Points on this clonotype: A much larger clonotype is one base distant, so this may be a read error. As DNA, the CDR3 is TGTGCCAGCAGGCAGACGAGCACAGATACGCAGTATTTT. This gives the protein CASRQTSTDTQYF. The chain carries TRBV6-2 or TRBV6-3 and TRBJ2-3, with D hard to call. Trimming pared 6 bases from V and 0 bases from J, leaving 7 bases between. The CDR3 is 13 amino acids. Germline V gene sequence: CDR1 MNHEY, CDR2 SVGEGT.

This clonotype showed up many times. This chain connects TRBV20-1 to TRBJ1-2; D ambiguous. V was shortened by 3 bases and J by 0 bases, with 8 bases between the two germline ends. The CDR3 runs 13 residues. Germline loops: CDR1 DFQATT, CDR2 SNEGSKA (reference sequence). In nucleotides, the CDR3 is TGCAGTGCTAGCATCGGGGCTAACTATGGCTACACCTTC. The encoded protein is CSASIGANYGYTF.

This clonotype appeared many times. The chain recombines TRBV20-1 with TRBJ1-1; D remains unclear. With 6 bases removed from V and 5 bases from J, the gap between germline ends came to 22 bases. Germline CDR1 reads DFQATT; CDR2 reads SNEGSKA (reference sequence). The CDR3 length is 15 residues. The chain's CDR3 is CSALNSGGHQTEAFF. CDR3 nucleotides: TGCAGTGCCCTCAACTCAGGCGGCCACCAAACTGAAGCTTTCTTT.

This clonotype was seen many times. This sequence joins TRBV5-1 and TRBJ1-1; no clear D. Trimming took off 6 bases at V and 4 bases at J, with 16 bases between the two ends. Germline CDR1 SGHRS, CDR2 YFSETQ. The CDR3 consists of 14 residues. In nucleotides, the CDR3 is TGCGCCAGCAAGGAAGGGAGTGCCACCACTGAAGCTTTCTTT. Protein sequence: CASKEGSATTEAFF.

Only a few counts were recorded for this clonotype. This chain uses TRBV2 with TRBJ2-7; 10 bases align to TRBD1. The germline V gene has CDR1 SNHLY and CDR2 FYNNEI. The V gene end was trimmed by 4 bases and the J gene end by 7 bases; junction bases not matched to a gene: 4. The CDR3 spans 13 residues. CDR3 DNA: TGTGCCAGCAGTGGACAGGGGGCAAGAGAGCAGTACTTC. Translated: CASSGQGAREQYF.

This chain joins TRBV10-2 and TRBJ2-1; 7 bases map to TRBD1. The CDR3 runs 14 residues. CDR1 is WSHSY, CDR2 SAAADI, per germline. Unmatched junction bases numbered 15, after V lost 7 bases and J lost 12 bases. CDR3 sequence reads: CASMGQRPWGGQFF. The CDR3 DNA reads as TGCGCCAGCATGGGACAGCGCCCTTGGGGTGGGCAGTTCTTC.

This clonotype was counted a few times. This clone may be a read error of a much larger clone one base away. The gene calls are TRBV12-3 or TRBV12-4 and TRBJ1-1; TRBD1 agrees at 7 bases. This CDR3 has 15 residues. Trimming cost V 6 bases and J 5 bases; bases outside gene matches: 12. The CDR3 DNA follows: TGTGCCAGCAGGAAACTGGGACAGATGTTTACTGAAGCTTTCTTT. Protein: CASRKLGQMFTEAFF.

This clonotype was seen at least ten times. The chain joins TRBV12-3 or TRBV12-4 to TRBJ1-5; TRBD1 might be the D (5 bases). Trimming cost V 5 bases and J 5 bases, with 19 bases left between them. This CDR3 has 16 amino acids. The CDR3 DNA follows: TGTGCCAGCAGTCTCGGAAGGGACGGACAACATCAGCCCCAGCATTTT. Protein product: CASSLGRDGQHQPQHF.

The chain has TRBV5-1 and TRBJ2-3; D uncertain. V lost 0 bases and J lost 3, with 8 bases in between. CDR3 size: 14 residues. Germline values: CDR1 SGHRS, CDR2 YFSETQ. The CDR3 nucleotides are TGCGCCAGCAGCTTGGGGGCTCTTACAGATACGCAGTATTTT. Its protein product is CASSLGALTDTQYF. Full variable domain (rest looked up from reference TRBV5-1 and TRBJ2-3): KAGVTQTPRYLIKTRGQQVTLSCSPISGHRSVSWYQQTPGQGLQFLFEYFSETQRNKGNFPGRFSGRQFSNSRSEMNVSTLELGDSALYLCASSLGALTDTQYFGPGTRLTVL.